One and the same sample provided the 5 T cell receptor beta chains below, sequenced in a study of blood T cell repertoires in COVID-19. Method: immunoSEQ multiplex PCR; TCRdb's copy keeps in-frame clones and lacks some. This sample has about 140,000 clones, with around 90% found just once. The sequencing sample was made of peripheral blood. These TCRs come from a human donor with COVID-19, enrolled during active disease. The donor label of this sample is uncertain.

The genes are TRBV5-4 and TRBJ2-3; 11 bases match TRBD2. Trimming at V came to 4 bases and at J to 7 bases, leaving 8 bases not matched to a gene. The germline V gene encodes CDR1 SGHNT and CDR2 YYREEE (reference sequence). This CDR3 spans 15 amino acids. CDR3 DNA: TGTGCCAGCAGCCCTTTAGCGGGGGGGCCAAATACGCAGTATTTT. Amino acids: CASSPLAGGPNTQYF.

This clone turned up a few times. The chain has TRBV7-8 and TRBJ1-5; possibly TRBD1 for D (5 bases). The CDR3 runs 16 residues. V was clipped by 7 bases and J by 1 base, with 17 bases between them. Germline CDR1 is SGHVS and CDR2 is FQNEAQ. This chain's CDR3 is CASTSGGSWSNQPQHF. DNA for the CDR3: TGTGCCAGCACCTCCGGGGGGTCATGGAGCAATCAGCCCCAGCATTTT.

This clone was counted once. V and J are TRBV9 and TRBJ1-3; tentatively, D is TRBD1 (5 bases). Trimming left V 0 bases short and J 9 bases short, with 13 bases between. Looked up from germline, CDR1 is SGDLS and CDR2 is YYNGEE. This CDR3 contains 14 residues. The DNA for the CDR3 is TGTGCCAGCAGCGTAGTACAGGCGGCGAGCACCATATATTTT. Amino acid sequence: CASSVVQAASTIYF.

The rearrangement links TRBV4-2 to TRBJ2-1, with 16 bases lining up with TRBD2. CDR1 is LGHNA, CDR2 YNFKEQ, per germline. The junction had 5 bases not matched to a gene; V was cut back by 4 bases and J by 8 bases. CDR3 size: 16 residues. The DNA for the CDR3 is TGTGCCAGCAGCCGTGGGACTAGCGGGGGGGAAGATGAGCAGTTCTTC. Translated, it gives CASSRGTSGGEDEQFF.

This clone was found many times. At the DNA level, this CDR3 is encoded by other sequences in the same sample as well. CDR3 residues: CASSIDSSGNTIYF. CDR3 nucleotides: TGTGCCAGTAGTATCGATAGCTCTGGAAACACCATATATTTT. The chain links TRBV19 to TRBJ1-3; D remains unclear. Germline V gene lookup returns CDR1 LNHDA and CDR2 SQIVND (reference sequence). This CDR3 is built from 14 residues. V was pared by 3 bases and J by 0 bases, with 6 bases between.